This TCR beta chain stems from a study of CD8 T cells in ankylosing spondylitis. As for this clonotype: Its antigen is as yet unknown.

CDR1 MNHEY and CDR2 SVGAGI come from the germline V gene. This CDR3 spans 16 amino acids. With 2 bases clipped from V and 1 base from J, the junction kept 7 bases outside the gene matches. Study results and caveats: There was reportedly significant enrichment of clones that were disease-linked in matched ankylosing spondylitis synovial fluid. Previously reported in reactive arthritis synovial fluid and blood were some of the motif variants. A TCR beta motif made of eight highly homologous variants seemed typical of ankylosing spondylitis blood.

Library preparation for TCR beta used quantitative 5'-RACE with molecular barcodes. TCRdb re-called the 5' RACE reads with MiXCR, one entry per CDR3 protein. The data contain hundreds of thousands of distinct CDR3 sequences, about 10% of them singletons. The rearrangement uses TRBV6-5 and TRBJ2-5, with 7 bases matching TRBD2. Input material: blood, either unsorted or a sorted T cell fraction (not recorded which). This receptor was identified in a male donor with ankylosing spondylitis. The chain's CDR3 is CASSYQAGRSQETQYF. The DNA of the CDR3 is TGTGCCAGCAGTTACCAAGCGGGGCGCTCCCAAGAGACCCAGTACTTC.